This TCR beta chain came from a study of CD8 T cells in ankylosing spondylitis. Study conclusions and caveats: Significantly higher representation of disease-linked clones was reported for matched ankylosing spondylitis synovial fluid. Seemingly distinctive of ankylosing spondylitis blood was a TCR beta motif formed by eight highly homologous variants.

This clonotype was counted ten times or more. Antigen: not known. V gave up 0 bases and J gave up 12 bases, with 12 bases separating them. CDR3 length: 12 amino acids. CDR1 and CDR2 (germline): SGHRS, YFSETQ. TCRdb re-called the 5' RACE reads with MiXCR, one entry per CDR3 protein. The table lists under 150,000 distinct CDR3 sequences, roughly 8.8% of them singletons, with approximately 3.4% in the top ten. This sequence originates from a male donor with ankylosing spondylitis or in good health (not recorded which). Material: blood, either unsorted or a sorted T cell fraction (not recorded which). The chain couples TRBV5-1 to TRBJ2-5; D is possibly TRBD1 (5 bases). The CDR3 sequence: CASSLEFGHEYF. The CDR3 DNA is TGCGCCAGCAGCTTGGAGTTCGGACATGAGTACTTC.